These 2 T cell receptor beta chains originate from one sample sequenced in a study of blood T cell repertoires in COVID-19. Some clones are missing from TCRdb's copy, which holds only in-frame ones; the method was immunoSEQ multiplex PCR. The sample has more than 140,000 clones; roughly 88% are singletons. The source material was peripheral blood. Source of these receptors: a woman aged 45-65 years in a cohort sampled during active or convalescent COVID-19.

The chain uses TRBV6-2 or TRBV6-3 and TRBJ2-5; D may be TRBD2 (5 bases). Germline V CDR1 and CDR2: MNHEY, SVGEGT. The CDR3 covers 13 residues. The V end was cut by 4 bases, the J end by 5 bases, with 11 bases between. DNA of the CDR3: TGTGCCAGCAGTTCCGAGGGCGGGGAGACCCAGTACTTC. As protein: CASSSEGGETQYF.

This clone was observed a single time. The chain has TRBV14 and TRBJ2-7; a possible D gene is TRBD2 (7 bases). V was trimmed by 0 bases and J by 5 bases, leaving 23 bases between them. The CDR3 runs to 18 residues. Per germline, CDR1 SGHDN and CDR2 FVKESK. The CDR3 spells CASSQDLSRGGARNEQYF. Written as DNA, the CDR3 is TGTGCCAGCAGCCAAGATCTGTCGAGGGGGGGCGCAAGGAACGAGCAGTACTTC.